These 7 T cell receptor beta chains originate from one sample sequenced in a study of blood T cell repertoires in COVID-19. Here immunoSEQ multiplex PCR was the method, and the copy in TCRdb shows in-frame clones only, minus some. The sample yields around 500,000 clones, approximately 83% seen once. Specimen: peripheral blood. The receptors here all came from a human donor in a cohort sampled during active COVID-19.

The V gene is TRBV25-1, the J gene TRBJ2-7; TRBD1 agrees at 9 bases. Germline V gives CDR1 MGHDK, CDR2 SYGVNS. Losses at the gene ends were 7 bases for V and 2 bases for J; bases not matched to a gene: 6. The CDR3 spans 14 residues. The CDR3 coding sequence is TGTGCCAGCACAAGGACAGGGGAAACCTACGAGCAGTACTTC. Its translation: CASTRTGETYEQYF.

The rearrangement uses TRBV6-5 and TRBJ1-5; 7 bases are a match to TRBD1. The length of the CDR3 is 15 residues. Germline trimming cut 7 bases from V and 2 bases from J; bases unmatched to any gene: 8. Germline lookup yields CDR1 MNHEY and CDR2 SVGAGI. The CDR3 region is CASTMTQGGNQPQHF. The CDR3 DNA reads TGTGCCAGCACTATGACCCAGGGGGGCAATCAGCCCCAGCATTTT.

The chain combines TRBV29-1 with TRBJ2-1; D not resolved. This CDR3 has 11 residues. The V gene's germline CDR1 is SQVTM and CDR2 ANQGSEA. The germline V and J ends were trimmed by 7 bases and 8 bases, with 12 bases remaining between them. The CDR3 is CSATNFDEQFF. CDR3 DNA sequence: TGCAGCGCCACAAATTTTGATGAGCAGTTCTTC.

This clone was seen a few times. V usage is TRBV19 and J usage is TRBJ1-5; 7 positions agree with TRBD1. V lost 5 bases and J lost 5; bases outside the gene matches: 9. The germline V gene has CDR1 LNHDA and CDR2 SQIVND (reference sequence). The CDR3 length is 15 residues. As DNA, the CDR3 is TGTGCCAGTAGTCCCTCGGGACAGCCGTATCAGCCCCAGCATTTT. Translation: CASSPSGQPYQPQHF.

This CDR3 reads CASSPGAGGPETQYF. The CDR3 coding sequence is TGTGCCAGCAGCCCCGGAGCGGGAGGGCCAGAGACCCAGTACTTC. The chain joins TRBV3-1 (or the pseudogene TRBV3-2) to TRBJ2-5; 10 bases match TRBD2. Germline V gene sequence: CDR1 LGHDT, CDR2 YNNKEL (reference sequence). V shed 4 bases and J 4 bases; nucleotides not matched to a gene: 6. There are 15 residues in the CDR3.

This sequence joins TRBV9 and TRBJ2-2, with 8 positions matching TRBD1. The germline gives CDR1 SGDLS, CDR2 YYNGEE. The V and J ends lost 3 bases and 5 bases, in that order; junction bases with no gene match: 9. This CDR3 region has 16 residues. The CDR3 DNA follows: TGTGCCAGCAGCGGGCGACAGGGGCCGCAAACCGGGGAGCTGTTTTTT. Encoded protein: CASSGRQGPQTGELFF.

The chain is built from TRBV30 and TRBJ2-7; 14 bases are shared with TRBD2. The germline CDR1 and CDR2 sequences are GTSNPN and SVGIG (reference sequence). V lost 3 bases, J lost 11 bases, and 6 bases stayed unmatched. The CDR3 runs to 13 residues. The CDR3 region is CAWRGTSGRRKYF. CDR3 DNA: TGTGCCTGGAGAGGGACTAGCGGGAGAAGAAAGTACTTC. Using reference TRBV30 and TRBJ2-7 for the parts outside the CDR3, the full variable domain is SQTIHQWPATLVQPVGSPLSLECTVEGTSNPNLYWYRQAAGRGLQLLFYSVGIGQISSEVPQNLSASRPQDRQFILSSKKLLLSDSGFYLCAWRGTSGRRKYFGPGTRLTVT.